This T cell receptor beta chain was recorded in a study of follicular helper T cells after annual influenza vaccination. Clones were sequenced by immunoSEQ multiplex PCR, and TCRdb holds only the in-frame ones, with some missing. This sample has about 1,400 clones, with around two thirds found just once. This CDR3 spans 15 amino acids. In germline, CDR1 is MNHEY, CDR2 SMNVEV (reference sequence). The junction had 9 bases not matched to a gene; V was cut back by 6 bases and J by 3 bases. Time point denoted: 2015-2016 season, 7 days after influenza vaccination. Excluded were substance abuse, HIV/AIDS, active cancer, immunomodulatory drugs and active illness. Each time point used about 40 to 100 mL of blood.

This chain links TRBV27 with TRBJ2-7; 9 bases map to TRBD1. This TCR came from an adult who received the influenza vaccine. The sample consisted of CXCR5+ CD38+ circulating T follicular helper cells from blood, taken 7 days after influenza vaccination. Documented subset: circulating Tfh, non-naive CD4+CXCR5+PD-1+ (ICOS+CD38+ or ICOS-CD38-). DNA for the CDR3: TGTGCCAGCAGCTACCGGACAGGGGTCAACTACGAGCAGTACTTC. The encoded protein is CASSYRTGVNYEQYF.